This T cell receptor (beta chain) comes out of a study of graft-versus-host responses after intestinal transplantation. Study background: Multivisceral, liver-intestinal, or isolated intestinal grafts went to recipients. Every one of the recipients received anti-thymocyte globulin induction and afterwards took tacrolimus and steroids for around three years.

About this clone: The antigen is not known.

Only in-frame clones appear in the TCRdb table, and some are missing; sequencing was by immunoSEQ multiplex PCR. The sample includes around 88,000 clones, around 86% of them seen just once. The receptor was isolated from a human donor who received an intestinal transplant. Material: unstimulated CD8+ T cells sorted from spleen or lymph node cells, obtained before intestinal transplant.

CDR3 loop: CASSSLEVADTQYF. The CDR3 DNA reads TGCGCCAGCAGCTCACTGGAGGTCGCAGATACGCAGTATTTT. This chain joins TRBV5-1 and TRBJ2-3, with D perhaps matching TRBD2 (5 bases). This CDR3 has 14 amino acids. Germline assignment: CDR1 SGHRS and CDR2 YFSETQ. Trimming removed 3 bases at V and 4 bases at J, with 12 bases between.